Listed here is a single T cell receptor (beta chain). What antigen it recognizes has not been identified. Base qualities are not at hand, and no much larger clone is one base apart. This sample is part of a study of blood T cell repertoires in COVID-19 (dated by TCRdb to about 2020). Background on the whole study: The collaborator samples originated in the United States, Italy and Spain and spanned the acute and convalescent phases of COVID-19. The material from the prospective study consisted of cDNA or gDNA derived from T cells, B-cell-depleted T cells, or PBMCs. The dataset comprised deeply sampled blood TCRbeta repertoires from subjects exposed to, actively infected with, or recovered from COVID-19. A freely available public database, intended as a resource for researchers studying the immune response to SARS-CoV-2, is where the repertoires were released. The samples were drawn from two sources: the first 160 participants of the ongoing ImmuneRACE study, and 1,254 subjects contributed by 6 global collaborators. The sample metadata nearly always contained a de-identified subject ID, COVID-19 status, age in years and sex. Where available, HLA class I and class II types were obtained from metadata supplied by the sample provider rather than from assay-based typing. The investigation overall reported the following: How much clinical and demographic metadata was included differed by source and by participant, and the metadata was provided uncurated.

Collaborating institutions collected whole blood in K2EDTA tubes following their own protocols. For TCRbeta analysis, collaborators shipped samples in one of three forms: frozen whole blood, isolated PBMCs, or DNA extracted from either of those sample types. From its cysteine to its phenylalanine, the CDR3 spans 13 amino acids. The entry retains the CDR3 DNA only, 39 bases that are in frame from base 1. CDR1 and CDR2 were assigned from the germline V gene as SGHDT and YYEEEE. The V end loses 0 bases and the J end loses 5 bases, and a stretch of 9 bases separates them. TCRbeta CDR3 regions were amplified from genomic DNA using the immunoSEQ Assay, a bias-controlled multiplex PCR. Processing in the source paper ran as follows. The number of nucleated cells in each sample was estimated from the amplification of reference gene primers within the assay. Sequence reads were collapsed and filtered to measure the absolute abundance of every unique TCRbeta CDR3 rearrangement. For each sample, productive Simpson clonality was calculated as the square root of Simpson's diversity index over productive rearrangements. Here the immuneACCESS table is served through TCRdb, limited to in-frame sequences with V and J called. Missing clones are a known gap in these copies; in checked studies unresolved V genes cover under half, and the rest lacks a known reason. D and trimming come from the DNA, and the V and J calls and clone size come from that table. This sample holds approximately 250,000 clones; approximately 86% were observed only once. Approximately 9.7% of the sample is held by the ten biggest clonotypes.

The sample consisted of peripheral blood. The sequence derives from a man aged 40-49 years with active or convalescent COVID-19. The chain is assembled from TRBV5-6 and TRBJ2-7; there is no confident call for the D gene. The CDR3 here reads CASSLGLVNEQYF. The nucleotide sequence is TGTGCCAGCAGCTTGGGGCTAGTCAACGAGCAGTACTTC. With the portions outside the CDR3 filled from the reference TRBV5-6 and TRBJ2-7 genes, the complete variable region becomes DAGVTQSPTHLIKTRGQQVTLRCSPKSGHDTVSWYQQALGQGPQFIFQYYEEEERQRGNFPDRFSGHQFPNYSSELNVNALLLGDSALYLCASSLGLVNEQYFGPGTRLTVT.